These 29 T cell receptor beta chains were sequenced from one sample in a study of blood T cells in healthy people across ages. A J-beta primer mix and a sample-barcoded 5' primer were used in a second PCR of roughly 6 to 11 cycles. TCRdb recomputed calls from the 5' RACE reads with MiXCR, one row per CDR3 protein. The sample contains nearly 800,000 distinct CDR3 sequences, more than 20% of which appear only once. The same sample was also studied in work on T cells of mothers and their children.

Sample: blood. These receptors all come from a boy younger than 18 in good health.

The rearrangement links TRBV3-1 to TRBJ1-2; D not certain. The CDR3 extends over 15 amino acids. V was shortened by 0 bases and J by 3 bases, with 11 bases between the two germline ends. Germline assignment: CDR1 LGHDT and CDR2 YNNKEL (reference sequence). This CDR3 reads CASSQDWSRHYGYTF. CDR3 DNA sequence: TGTGCCAGCAGCCAAGATTGGAGCCGTCACTATGGCTACACCTTC.

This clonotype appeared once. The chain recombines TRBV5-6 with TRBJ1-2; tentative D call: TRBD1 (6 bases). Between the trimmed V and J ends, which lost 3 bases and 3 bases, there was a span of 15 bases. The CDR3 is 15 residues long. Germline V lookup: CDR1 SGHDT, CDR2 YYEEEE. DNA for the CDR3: TGTGCCAGCAGCTCGCGGGACACTTGGGACTATGGCTACACCTTC. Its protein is CASSSRDTWDYGYTF.

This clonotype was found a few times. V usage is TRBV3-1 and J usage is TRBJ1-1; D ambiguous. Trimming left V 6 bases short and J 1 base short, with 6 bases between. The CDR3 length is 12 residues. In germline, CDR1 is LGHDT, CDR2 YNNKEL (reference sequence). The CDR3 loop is CASRRQNTEAFF. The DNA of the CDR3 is TGTGCCAGCAGACGACAGAACACTGAAGCTTTCTTT.

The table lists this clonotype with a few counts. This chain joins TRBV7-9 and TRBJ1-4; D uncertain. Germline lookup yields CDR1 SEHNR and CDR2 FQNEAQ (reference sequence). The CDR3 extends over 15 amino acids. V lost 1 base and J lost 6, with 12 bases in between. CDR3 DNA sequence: TGTGCCAGCAGCTTAGGTCGGCAAGACTATGAAAAACTGTTTTTT. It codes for CASSLGRQDYEKLFF. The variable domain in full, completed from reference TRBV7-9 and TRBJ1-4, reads DTGVSQNPRHKITKRGQNVTFRCDPISEHNRLYWYRQTLGQGPEFLTYFQNEAQLEKSRLLSDRFSAERPKGSFSTLEIQRTEQGDSAMYLCASSLGRQDYEKLFFGSGTQLSVL.

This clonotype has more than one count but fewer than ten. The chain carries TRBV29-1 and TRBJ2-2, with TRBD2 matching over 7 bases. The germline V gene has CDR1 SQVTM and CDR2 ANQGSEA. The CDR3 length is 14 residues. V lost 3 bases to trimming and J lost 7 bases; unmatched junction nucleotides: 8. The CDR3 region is CSVEGEGSGGELFF. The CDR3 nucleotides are TGCAGCGTTGAGGGGGAGGGGTCCGGCGGGGAGCTGTTTTTT.

CDR3 protein: CSAIKGRTLAANEQFF. In DNA, the CDR3 is TGCAGTGCCATAAAGGGGCGGACCTTAGCCGCCAATGAGCAGTTCTTC. The chain is built from TRBV20-1 and TRBJ2-1, with a tentative D call TRBD1 (5 bases). Germline CDR1 reads DFQATT; CDR2 reads SNEGSKA (reference sequence). V lost 6 bases to trimming and J lost 6 bases, with 24 bases between them. CDR3 length equals 16 residues.

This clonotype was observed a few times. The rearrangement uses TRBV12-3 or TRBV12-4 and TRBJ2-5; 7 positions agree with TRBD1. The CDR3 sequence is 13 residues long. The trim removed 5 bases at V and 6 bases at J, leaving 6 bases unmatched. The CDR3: CASSTSGGQTQYF. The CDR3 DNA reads TGTGCCAGCAGTACGTCAGGGGGACAGACCCAGTACTTC.

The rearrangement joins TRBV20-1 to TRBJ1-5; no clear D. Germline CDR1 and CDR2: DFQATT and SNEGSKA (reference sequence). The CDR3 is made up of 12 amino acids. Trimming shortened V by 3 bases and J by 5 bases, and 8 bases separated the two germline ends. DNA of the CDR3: TGCAGTGCTAGTATCCGGGATCAGCCCCAGCATTTT. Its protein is CSASIRDQPQHF.

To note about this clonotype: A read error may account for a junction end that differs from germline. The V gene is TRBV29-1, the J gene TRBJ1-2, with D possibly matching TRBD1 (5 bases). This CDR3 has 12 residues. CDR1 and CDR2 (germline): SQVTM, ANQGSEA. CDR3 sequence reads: CSVVGPDYGYPF. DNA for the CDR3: TGCAGCGTTGTGGGACCCGACTATGGCTACCCCTTC.

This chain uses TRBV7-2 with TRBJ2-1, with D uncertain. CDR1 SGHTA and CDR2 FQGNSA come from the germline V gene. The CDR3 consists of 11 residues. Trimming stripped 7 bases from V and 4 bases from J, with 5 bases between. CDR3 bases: TGTGCCAGCAACATTTACAATGAGCAGTTCTTC. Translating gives CASNIYNEQFF.

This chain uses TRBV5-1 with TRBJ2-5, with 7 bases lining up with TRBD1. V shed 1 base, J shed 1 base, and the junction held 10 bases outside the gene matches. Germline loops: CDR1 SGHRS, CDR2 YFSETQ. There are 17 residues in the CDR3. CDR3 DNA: TGCGCCAGCAGCTTGTCCCCACAGGGGTCCACCCAAGAGACCCAGTACTTC. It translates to CASSLSPQGSTQETQYF.

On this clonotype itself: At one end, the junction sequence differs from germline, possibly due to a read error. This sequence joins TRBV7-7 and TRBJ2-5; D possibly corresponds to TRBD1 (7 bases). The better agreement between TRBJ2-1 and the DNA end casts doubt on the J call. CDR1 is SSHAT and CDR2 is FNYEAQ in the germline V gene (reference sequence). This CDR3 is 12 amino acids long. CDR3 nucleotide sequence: TGTGCTAGCAGCAGGGGGGCGGGTGAGCAGTTCTTC. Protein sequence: CASSRGAGEQFF.

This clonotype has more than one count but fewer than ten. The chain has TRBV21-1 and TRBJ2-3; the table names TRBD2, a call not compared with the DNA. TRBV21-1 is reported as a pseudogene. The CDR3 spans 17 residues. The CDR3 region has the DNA TGTGCCAGCAGCAAAAATAGGCGGGGTCCGAATCCAGATACGCAGTATTTT. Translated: CASSKNRRGPNPDTQYF.

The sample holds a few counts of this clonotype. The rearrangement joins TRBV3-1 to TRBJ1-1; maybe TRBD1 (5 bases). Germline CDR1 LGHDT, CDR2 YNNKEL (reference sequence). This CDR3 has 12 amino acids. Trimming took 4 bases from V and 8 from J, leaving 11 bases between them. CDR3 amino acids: CASSLGGREAFF. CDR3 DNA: TGTGCCAGCAGCCTCGGGGGGAGAGAAGCTTTCTTT.

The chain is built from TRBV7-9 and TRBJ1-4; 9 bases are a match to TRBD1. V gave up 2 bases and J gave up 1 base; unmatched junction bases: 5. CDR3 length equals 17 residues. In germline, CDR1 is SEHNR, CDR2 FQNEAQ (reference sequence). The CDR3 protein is CASSLTGQGITNEKLFF. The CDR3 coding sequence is TGTGCCAGCAGCTTAACCGGACAGGGGATAACTAATGAAAAACTGTTTTTT.

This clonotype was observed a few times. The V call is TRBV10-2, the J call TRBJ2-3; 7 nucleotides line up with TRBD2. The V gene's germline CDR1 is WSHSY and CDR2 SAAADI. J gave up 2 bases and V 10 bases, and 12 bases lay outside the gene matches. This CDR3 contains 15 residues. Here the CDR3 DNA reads TGCGCCATCGGAGCTCCTAGCGGCGTCACAGATACGCAGTATTTT. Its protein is CAIGAPSGVTDTQYF.

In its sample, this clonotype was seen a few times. This chain's CDR3 is CASSPGLAFEETQYF. CDR3 in DNA: TGTGCCAGCAGTCCGGGACTAGCGTTCGAAGAGACCCAGTACTTC. The V call is TRBV28, the J call TRBJ2-1; 10 positions match TRBD2. The J call is in doubt because the DNA end fits TRBJ2-5 better. The CDR3 has 15 amino acids. Germline CDR1 reads MDHEN; CDR2 reads SYDVKM.

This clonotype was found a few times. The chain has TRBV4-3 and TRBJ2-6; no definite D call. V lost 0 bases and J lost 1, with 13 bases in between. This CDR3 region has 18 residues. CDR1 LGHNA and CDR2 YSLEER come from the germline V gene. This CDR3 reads CASSQEHSPGSGANVLTF. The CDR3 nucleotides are TGCGCCAGCAGCCAAGAGCATTCTCCCGGTTCTGGGGCCAACGTCCTGACTTTC.

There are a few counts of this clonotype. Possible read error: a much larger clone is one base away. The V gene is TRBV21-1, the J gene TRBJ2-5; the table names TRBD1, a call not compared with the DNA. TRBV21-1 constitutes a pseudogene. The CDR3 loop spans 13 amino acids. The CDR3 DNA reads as TGTGCCAGCAACAACCAGGGGGAAGAGACCCAGTACTTC. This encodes CASNNQGEETQYF.

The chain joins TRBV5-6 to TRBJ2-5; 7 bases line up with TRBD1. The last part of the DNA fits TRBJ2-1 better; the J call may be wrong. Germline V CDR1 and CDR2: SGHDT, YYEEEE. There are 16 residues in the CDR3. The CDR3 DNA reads TGTGCCAGCAGGGGACCGGTTTTGGACAGGCCTAATGAGCAGTTCTTC. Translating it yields CASRGPVLDRPNEQFF.

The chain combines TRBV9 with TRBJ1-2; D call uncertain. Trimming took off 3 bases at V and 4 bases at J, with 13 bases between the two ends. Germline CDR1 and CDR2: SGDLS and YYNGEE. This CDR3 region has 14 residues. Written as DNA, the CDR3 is TGTGCCAGCAGCGCGTTGAGCGAGGCCTATGGCTACACCTTC. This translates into CASSALSEAYGYTF.

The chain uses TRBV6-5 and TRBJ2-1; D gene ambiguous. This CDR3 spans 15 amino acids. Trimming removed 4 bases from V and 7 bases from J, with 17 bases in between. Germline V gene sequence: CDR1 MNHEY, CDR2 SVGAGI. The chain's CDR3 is CASSSLGKNVNEQFF. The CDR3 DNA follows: TGTGCCAGCAGTTCACTGGGGAAAAACGTGAATGAGCAGTTCTTC.

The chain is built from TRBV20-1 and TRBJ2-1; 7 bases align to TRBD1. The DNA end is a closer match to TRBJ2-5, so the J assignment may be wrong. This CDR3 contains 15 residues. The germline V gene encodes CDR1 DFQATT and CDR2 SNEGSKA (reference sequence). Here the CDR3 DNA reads TGCAGTGCTAGAGATCCCACAGGGGTCGGCGAGACCCAGTACTTC. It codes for CSARDPTGVGETQYF.

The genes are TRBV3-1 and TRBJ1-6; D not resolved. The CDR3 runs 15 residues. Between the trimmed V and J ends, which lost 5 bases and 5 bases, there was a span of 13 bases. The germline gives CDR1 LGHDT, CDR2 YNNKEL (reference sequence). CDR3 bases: TGTGCCAGCAGCGAAGGGAGGGTCCATAATTCACCCCTCCACTTT. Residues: CASSEGRVHNSPLHF.

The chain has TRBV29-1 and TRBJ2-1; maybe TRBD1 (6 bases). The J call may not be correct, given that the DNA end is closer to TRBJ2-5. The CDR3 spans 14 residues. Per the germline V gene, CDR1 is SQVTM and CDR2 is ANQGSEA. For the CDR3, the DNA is TGCAGCGTTAGTTCGGTCAGGGGAGAAGAGACCCAGTACTTC. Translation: CSVSSVRGEETQYF.

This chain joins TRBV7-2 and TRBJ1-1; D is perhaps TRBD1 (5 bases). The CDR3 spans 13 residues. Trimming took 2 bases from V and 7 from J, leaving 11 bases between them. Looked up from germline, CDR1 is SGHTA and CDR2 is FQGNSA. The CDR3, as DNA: TGTGCCAGCAGCTTATCCCAGGGACTTGAAGCTTTCTTT. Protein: CASSLSQGLEAFF.

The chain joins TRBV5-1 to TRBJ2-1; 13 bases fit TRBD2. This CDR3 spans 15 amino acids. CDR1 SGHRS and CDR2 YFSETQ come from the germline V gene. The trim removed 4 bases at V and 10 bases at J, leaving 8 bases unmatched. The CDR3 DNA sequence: TGCGCCAGCAGCATCGGGACTAGCGGGACAAAGGAGCAGTTCTTC. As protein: CASSIGTSGTKEQFF.

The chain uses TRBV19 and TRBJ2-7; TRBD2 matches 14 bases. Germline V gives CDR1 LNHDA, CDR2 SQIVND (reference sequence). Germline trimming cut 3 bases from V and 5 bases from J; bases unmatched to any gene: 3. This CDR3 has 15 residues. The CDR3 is CASSIGTSGSNEQYF. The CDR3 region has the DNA TGTGCCAGTAGTATCGGGACTAGCGGGAGCAACGAGCAGTACTTC. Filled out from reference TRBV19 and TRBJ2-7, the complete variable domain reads DGGITQSPKYLFRKEGQNVTLSCEQNLNHDAMYWYRQDPGQGLRLIYYSQIVNDFQKGDIAEGYSVSREKKESFPLTVTSAQKNPTAFYLCASSIGTSGSNEQYFGPGTRLTVT.

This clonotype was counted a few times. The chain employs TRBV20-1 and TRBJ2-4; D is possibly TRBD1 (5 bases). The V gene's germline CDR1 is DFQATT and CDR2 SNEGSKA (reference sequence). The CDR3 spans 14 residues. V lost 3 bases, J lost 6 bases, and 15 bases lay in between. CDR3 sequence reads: CSARKGVARNIQYF. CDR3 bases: TGCAGTGCTAGGAAAGGGGTTGCGAGAAACATTCAGTACTTC.